Detailed here is one T cell receptor (beta chain). The data belong to a study of cytomegalovirus exposure and HLA in healthy donors. The PCR contained 60 Vbeta and 13 Jbeta primers. Clones were sequenced by immunoSEQ multiplex PCR, and TCRdb holds only the in-frame ones, with some missing. The table lists more than 140,000 clones, approximately 84% of them singletons, with around 1.9% in the top ten. The V end was cut by 3 bases, the J end by 6 bases, with 17 bases between. The CDR3 totals 15 residues. Germline V lookup: CDR1 SEHNR, CDR2 FQNEAQ (reference sequence). This chain connects TRBV7-9 to TRBJ1-1; maybe TRBD1 (6 bases). What was sequenced was PBMCs. The TCR sequence derives from a woman in her thirties or forties in good health and CMV-seronegative. The DNA for the CDR3 is TGTGCCAGCAGCTTCCGGGACACTCAAATCGCTGAAGCTTTCTTT. Protein sequence: CASSFRDTQIAEAFF.